This T cell receptor beta chain came from a study of T cell responses to AZD1222 COVID-19 vaccine. Study information: Samples with a second dose at about 4 or about 12 weeks were pooled together.

Findings and caveats of the study: Epitopes outside B.1.351 and B.1.1.7 mutated regions reportedly drew nearly half of spike TCRs. Of the AZD1222 recipients, only 5 or 6 were seropositive at baseline. Donors skewed white British and female; clonal diversity was possibly underestimated.

Method: immunoSEQ multiplex PCR; TCRdb's copy keeps in-frame clones and lacks some. The sample comprises about 150,000 clones, nearly 95% of which are singletons, and about 5.1% rests with the top ten. As for this clone: The antigen is unknown.

Material: peripheral blood, obtained on day 0 of AZD1222 vaccination. The TCR sequence derives from an adult in good health.

CDR3 loop: CASGLVPSGGPYEQYF. The CDR3 coding sequence is TGTGCTAGTGGTTTGGTACCGTCGGGAGGCCCCTACGAGCAGTACTTC. V is TRBV12-5 and J is TRBJ2-7; 7 bases match TRBD2. V lost 0 bases to trimming and J lost 2 bases; unmatched junction nucleotides: 7. The CDR3 has 16 amino acids. Germline V gene data show CDR1 as LGHNT and CDR2 as FRNRAP. Combining the CDR3 with reference TRBV12-5 and TRBJ2-7 gives the whole variable domain DARVTQTPRHKVTEMGQEVTMRCQPILGHNTVFWYRQTMMQGLELLAYFRNRAPLDDSGMPKDRFSAEMPDATLATLKIQPSEPRDSAVYFCASGLVPSGGPYEQYFGPGTRLTVT.